The entry that follows covers one TCR beta chain sequence. The antigen remains unidentified. The data were obtained in a study of cytomegalovirus exposure and HLA in healthy donors. Whole-study findings and limits: Some V segments, including TRBV6-2 and TRBV6-3, were excluded as indistinguishable.

This PCR relied on a set of 60 Vbeta primers and 13 Jbeta primers. Using immunoSEQ multiplex PCR, the repertoire was profiled, and TCRdb retains in-frame clones only, with some absent. Its listing shows tens of thousands of clones. CDR1 and CDR2 from the germline V gene are SGHTA and FQGNSA. The CDR3 consists of 14 residues. V shed 5 bases, J shed 2 bases, and the junction held 6 bases outside the gene matches. The sequencing sample was made of PBMCs. The TCR originated in a woman aged 30 to 39 in good health and CMV-seronegative. The chain is built from TRBV7-2 and TRBJ2-7; the match to TRBD2 covers 7 bases. CDR3 nucleotides: TGTGCCAGCAGCCCGGGAAGCGGGACCTACGAGCAGTACTTC. This sequence encodes CASSPGSGTYEQYF.